One sample yielded the 12 T cell receptor beta chains listed below, sequenced in a study of CD8 T cells in Susac syndrome. When the RNA was reverse transcribed, random hexamers were used with an input of about 0.5 to 1 ug. TCRdb reprocessed the immunoSEQ multiplex PCR reads with MiXCR, giving one entry per CDR3 protein. This sample yields about 130,000 distinct CDR3 sequences, of which over 85% are seen a single time; around 0.078% belongs to the top ten. The sequencing input was CD4+ T cells from PBMCs. The receptors derive from a human donor in good health.

The V and J genes are TRBV9 and TRBJ2-2; TRBD1 agrees at 8 bases. The V gene end was trimmed by 5 bases and the J gene end by 4 bases; junction bases not matched to a gene: 4. CDR3 length equals 14 residues. Germline V gives CDR1 SGDLS, CDR2 YYNGEE. CDR3 sequence reads: CASRPTGGTGELFF. The CDR3 bases are TGTGCCAGCAGACCCACAGGGGGCACCGGGGAGCTGTTTTTT.

The chain combines TRBV6-5 with TRBJ2-7, with 7 positions matching TRBD1. Per germline, CDR1 MNHEY and CDR2 SVGAGI. The trim removed 2 bases at V and 0 bases at J, leaving 13 bases unmatched. The CDR3 has 18 residues. The CDR3 here is CASSYILGRAGGSYEQYF. The CDR3 region has the DNA TGTGCCAGCAGTTACATCCTAGGCAGGGCAGGGGGCTCCTACGAGCAGTACTTC.

The chain links TRBV24-1 to TRBJ2-1, with 10 bases aligning to TRBD2. The ends lost 2 bases at V and 4 bases at J; junction bases unmatched: 10. The CDR3 is 18 residues long. The germline V gene has CDR1 KGHDR and CDR2 SFDVKD. CDR3 amino acids: CATSDSRSGRAGYNEQFF. The CDR3 DNA reads as TGTGCCACCAGTGATTCACGAAGCGGGAGGGCGGGATACAATGAGCAGTTCTTC.

The chain is built from TRBV24-1 and TRBJ2-1, with a weak D call TRBD1 (6 bases). The CDR3 has 15 residues. V lost 3 bases and J lost 7, with 15 bases in between. CDR1 KGHDR and CDR2 SFDVKD come from the germline V gene. This chain's CDR3 is CATSDPTGSGNEQFF. The CDR3 DNA reads TGTGCCACCAGTGATCCGACAGGCTCAGGGAATGAGCAGTTCTTC.

V gene TRBV5-1 combines with J gene TRBJ2-7, with D unresolved. V was trimmed by 0 bases and J by 2 bases, leaving 6 bases between them. This CDR3 is 13 amino acids long. Germline V gives CDR1 SGHRS, CDR2 YFSETQ. CDR3 amino acids: CASSLDGPYEQYF. CDR3 nucleotide sequence: TGCGCCAGCAGCTTGGACGGACCCTACGAGCAGTACTTC.

This CDR3 is CSVEGVTSYEQYF. CDR3 in DNA: TGCAGCGTTGAAGGGGTCACCTCCTACGAGCAGTACTTC. The chain recombines TRBV29-1 with TRBJ2-7; D unresolved. The V gene's germline CDR1 is SQVTM and CDR2 ANQGSEA. The ends were cut back, 1 base at V and 0 bases at J, with 7 bases in the middle. The CDR3 is made up of 13 amino acids.

CDR3 sequence (DNA): TGTGCCAGCAGGGAATTGGGAGGGGGCTACGAGCAGTACTTC. Its translation is CASRELGGGYEQYF. The V and J genes are TRBV7-9 and TRBJ2-7; D perhaps matches TRBD2 (7 bases). This CDR3 has 14 amino acids. V gave up 6 bases and J gave up 3 bases, with 15 bases separating them. CDR1 is SEHNR, CDR2 FQNEAQ, per germline (reference sequence).

This clonotype was seen a few times. The rearrangement links TRBV5-1 to TRBJ2-7; weak D call: TRBD2 (7 bases). Germline V gene sequence: CDR1 SGHRS, CDR2 YFSETQ. V lost 5 bases and J 3 bases, leaving 12 bases between the germline ends. The CDR3 loop spans 13 amino acids. Here the CDR3 DNA reads TGCGCCAGCAGGCCGGGGGGCGACTACGAGCAGTACTTC. Translation gives CASRPGGDYEQYF.

The J gene is TRBJ2-5, the V gene TRBV20-1; D gene unclear. The CDR3 is 12 residues long. Trimming cost V 6 bases and J 3 bases, with 11 bases left between them. Germline CDR1 and CDR2: DFQATT and SNEGSKA (reference sequence). CDR3 sequence: CSAILGEETQYF. DNA of the CDR3: TGCAGTGCCATCCTTGGAGAAGAGACCCAGTACTTC.

The chain links TRBV10-2 to TRBJ1-4; TRBD1 matches 8 bases. V was pared by 5 bases and J by 10 bases, with 12 bases of the junction left unmatched. Germline values: CDR1 WSHSY, CDR2 SAAADI. The CDR3 runs 15 residues. The CDR3 DNA follows: TGCGCCAGCAGTCGACAGGGGAGGGGGTCTGGAAAACTGTTTTTT. Its protein product is CASSRQGRGSGKLFF.

The chain joins TRBV14 to TRBJ2-2; D call uncertain. The ends were cut back, 3 bases at V and 1 base at J, with 9 bases in the middle. The CDR3 sequence is 15 residues long. From germline, CDR1 is SGHDN and CDR2 FVKESK. CDR3 loop: CASSQRQLNTGELFF. The DNA for the CDR3 is TGTGCCAGCAGCCAGAGGCAGTTGAACACCGGGGAGCTGTTTTTT.

The chain carries TRBV29-1 and TRBJ2-2; D is ambiguous. V dropped 7 bases and J dropped 0 bases, with 15 bases sitting between them. Germline values: CDR1 SQVTM, CDR2 ANQGSEA. The length of the CDR3 is 15 residues. CDR3 residues: CSAFSAVPNTGELFF. The CDR3 nucleotides read TGCAGCGCTTTCTCGGCAGTCCCGAACACCGGGGAGCTGTTTTTT.